In this sample, the clone carrying this T cell receptor beta chain turned up once. Its specificity is unknown. These data belong to a study of cytomegalovirus exposure and HLA in healthy donors. Study-wide context: Of several hundred genotyped donors, more than 75% clustered with self-reported Caucasian donors.

Study-level findings and limits: Researchers reportedly found TCR beta sequences accurately predicted most subjects' HLA-A and HLA-B alleles. Earlier analysis looked at TCR beta V segments, and most were productive about 87% or about 30% of the time. The study carried out a later analysis of TCR beta sequences. It associated some 15,000 of them with specific HLA alleles at a false discovery rate of 0.05.

This PCR relied on a set of 60 Vbeta primers and 13 Jbeta primers. Only in-frame clones appear in the TCRdb table, and some are missing; sequencing was by immunoSEQ multiplex PCR. The data show around 94,000 clones, approximately 77% seen once. The CDR3 has 15 amino acids. Per germline, CDR1 SGHNT and CDR2 YYREEE (reference sequence). V was pared by 0 bases and J by 7 bases, with 16 bases between. The source material was PBMCs. The clonotype originates from a human donor in good health. This chain joins TRBV5-4 and TRBJ2-5; possibly TRBD2 for D (7 bases). CDR3 in amino acids: CASSLARGTRGTQYF. CDR3 nucleotide sequence: TGTGCCAGCAGCTTGGCGCGGGGGACACGAGGGACCCAGTACTTC.